These 4 T cell receptor beta chains were sequenced from one sample in a study of blood T cell repertoires in COVID-19. Some clones are missing from TCRdb's copy, which holds only in-frame ones; the method was immunoSEQ multiplex PCR. The profile shows about 130,000 clones, 84% of them singletons. Source material: peripheral blood. The origin of the receptors is a woman between 55 and 75 years old with acute or convalescent COVID-19.

The chain has TRBV18 and TRBJ2-3; 8 nucleotides align to TRBD1. Germline V gives CDR1 KGHSH, CDR2 LQKENI. V shed 2 bases and J 3 bases; nucleotides not matched to a gene: 4. This CDR3 contains 15 residues. For the CDR3, the DNA is TGTGCCAGCTCACCAACAGGGGGTTGGACAGATACGCAGTATTTT. This translates into CASSPTGGWTDTQYF.

This clone is a singleton in its sample. The CDR3 coding sequence is TGTGCCAGCAGTTTAGGAGGGGAGAGGGATACGCAGTATTTT. It is translated as CASSLGGERDTQYF. J is TRBJ2-3 and V is TRBV28; maybe TRBD2 (6 bases). The V end was cut by 2 bases, the J end by 6 bases, with 12 bases between. Germline lookup yields CDR1 MDHEN and CDR2 SYDVKM. CDR3 length: 14 residues.

CDR3 nucleotide sequence: TGTGCCAGCAGTGACCCCACTAGCGGGGGGATTCGGGATACGCAGTATTTT. Translating gives CASSDPTSGGIRDTQYF. The rearrangement uses TRBV25-1 and TRBJ2-3, with 12 bases aligning to TRBD2. The CDR3 has 17 residues. V shed 3 bases, J shed 6 bases, and the junction held 10 bases outside the gene matches. Germline CDR1 is MGHDK and CDR2 is SYGVNS.

The gene calls are TRBV2 and TRBJ1-1; D gene uncertain. Per the germline V gene, CDR1 is SNHLY and CDR2 is FYNNEI. The CDR3 length is 11 residues. V gave up 4 bases and J gave up 2 bases, with 2 bases separating them. CDR3 region: CASSANTEAFF. The CDR3 nucleotides read TGTGCCAGCAGTGCTAACACTGAAGCTTTCTTT.